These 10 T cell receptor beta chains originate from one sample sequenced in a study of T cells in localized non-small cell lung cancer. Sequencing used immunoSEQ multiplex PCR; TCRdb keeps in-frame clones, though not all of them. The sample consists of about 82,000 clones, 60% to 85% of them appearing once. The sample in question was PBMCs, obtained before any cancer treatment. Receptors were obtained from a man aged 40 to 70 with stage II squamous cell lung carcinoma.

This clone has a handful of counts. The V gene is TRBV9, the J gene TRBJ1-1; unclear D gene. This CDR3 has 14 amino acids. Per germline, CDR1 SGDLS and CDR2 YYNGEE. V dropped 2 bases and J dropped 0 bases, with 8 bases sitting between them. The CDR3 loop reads CASSVFELNTEAFF. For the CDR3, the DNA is TGTGCCAGCAGCGTTTTCGAACTGAACACTGAAGCTTTCTTT.

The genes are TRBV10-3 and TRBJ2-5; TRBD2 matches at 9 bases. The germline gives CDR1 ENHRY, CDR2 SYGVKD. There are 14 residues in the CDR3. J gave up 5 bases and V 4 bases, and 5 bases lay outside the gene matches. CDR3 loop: CAISVREGGETQYF. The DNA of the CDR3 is TGTGCCATCAGTGTGCGGGAGGGAGGGGAGACCCAGTACTTC.

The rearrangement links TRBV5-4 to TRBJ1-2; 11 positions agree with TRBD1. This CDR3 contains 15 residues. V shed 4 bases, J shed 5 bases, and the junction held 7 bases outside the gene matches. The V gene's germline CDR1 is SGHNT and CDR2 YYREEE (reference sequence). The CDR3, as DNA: TGTGCCAGCAGCGGGACAGGGGGAAGGGCTTATGGCTACACCTTC. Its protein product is CASSGTGGRAYGYTF.

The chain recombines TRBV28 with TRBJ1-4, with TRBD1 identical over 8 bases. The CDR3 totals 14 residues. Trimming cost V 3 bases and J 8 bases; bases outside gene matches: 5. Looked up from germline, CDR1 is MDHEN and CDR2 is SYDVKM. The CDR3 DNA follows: TGTGCCAGCAGTTTGGGGGGACAGGAAGAAAAACTGTTTTTT. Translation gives CASSLGGQEEKLFF.

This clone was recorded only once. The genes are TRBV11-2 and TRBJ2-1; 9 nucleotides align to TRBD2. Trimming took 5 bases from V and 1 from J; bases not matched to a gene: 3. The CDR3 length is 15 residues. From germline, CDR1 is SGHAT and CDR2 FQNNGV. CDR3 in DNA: TGTGCCAGCAGCCTGACTAGCGGATCCTACAATGAGCAGTTCTTC. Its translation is CASSLTSGSYNEQFF.

CDR3 nucleotide sequence: TGTGCCAGCAGCTCTACGAGCGGGGGGTGGACAGATACGCAGTATTTT. Its protein is CASSSTSGGWTDTQYF. J is TRBJ2-3 and V is TRBV7-3; 9 bases are a match to TRBD2. Germline loops: CDR1 SGHTA, CDR2 FQGTGA. The J segment lost 3 bases and the V segment lost 4 bases, leaving 8 bases of the junction unmatched. The CDR3 consists of 16 residues. Combining the CDR3 with reference TRBV7-3 and TRBJ2-3 gives the whole variable domain GAGVSQTPSNKVTEKGKYVELRCDPISGHTALYWYRQSLGQGPEFLIYFQGTGAADDSGLPNDRFFAVRPEGSVSTLKIQRTERGDSAVYLCASSSTSGGWTDTQYFGPGTRLTVL.

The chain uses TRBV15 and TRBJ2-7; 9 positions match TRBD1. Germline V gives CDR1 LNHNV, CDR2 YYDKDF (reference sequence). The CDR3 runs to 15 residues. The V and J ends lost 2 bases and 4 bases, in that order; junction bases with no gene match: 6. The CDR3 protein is CATSRPDRGMYEQYF. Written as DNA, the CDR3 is TGTGCCACCAGCAGACCCGACAGGGGGATGTACGAGCAGTACTTC.

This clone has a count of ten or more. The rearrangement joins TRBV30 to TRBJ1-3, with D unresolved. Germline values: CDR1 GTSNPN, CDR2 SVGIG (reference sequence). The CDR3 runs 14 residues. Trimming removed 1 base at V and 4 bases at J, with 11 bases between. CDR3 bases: TGTGCCTGGAGTGGAGTGGTCGGCGGAAACACCATATATTTT. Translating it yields CAWSGVVGGNTIYF.

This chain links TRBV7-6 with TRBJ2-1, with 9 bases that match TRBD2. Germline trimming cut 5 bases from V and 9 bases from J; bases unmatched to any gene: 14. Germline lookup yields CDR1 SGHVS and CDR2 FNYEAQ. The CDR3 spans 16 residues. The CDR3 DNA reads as TGTGCCAGCAGCCCCCAAAGCGGGGGGAGGGCTGGTGAGCAGTTCTTC. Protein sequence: CASSPQSGGRAGEQFF.

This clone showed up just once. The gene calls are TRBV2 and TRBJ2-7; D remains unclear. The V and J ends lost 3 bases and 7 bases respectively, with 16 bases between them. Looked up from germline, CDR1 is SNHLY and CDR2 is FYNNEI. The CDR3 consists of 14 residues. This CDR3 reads CASSEGRVGLEQYF. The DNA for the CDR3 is TGTGCCAGCAGTGAGGGTAGGGTCGGCCTGGAGCAGTACTTC.